This T cell receptor beta chain was documented in a study of T cell repertoires in cytomegalovirus infection. At the level of the study: Selection of CMV epitopes for the study included recently identified HLA-C-restricted and well-studied HLA-B-restricted ones. CMV infection plus the matching HLA type was flagged by public TCR beta signatures.

Points on this clonotype: Its antigen is unknown.

CDR3 length: 14 residues. The ends were cut back, 0 bases at V and 0 bases at J, with 6 bases in the middle. Germline CDR1 reads SGDLS; CDR2 reads YYNGEE. The study's findings and limits: Accumulated public TCR beta family frequency recognized individuals carrying CMV together with the relevant HLA. Clonotype analysis showed dominance of the ex vivo response by HLA-C-restricted CMV-specific TCR beta clonotypes.

TCRdb re-called the reads through MiXCR, storing one row per CDR3 protein. Seen here are more than 75,000 distinct CDR3 sequences, less than 30% observed once, and the top ten hold 71%. The V and J genes are TRBV9 and TRBJ1-1; D is undetermined. This TCR was recovered from a human donor in good health (CMV status not recorded). Some clones in this sample may be carry-over from other donors' samples. The sample here was CD8+ T cells from cultured PBMCs, taken from culture after CMV antigen stimulation. The CDR3 here is CASSVAAMNTEAFF. CDR3 bases: TGTGCCAGCAGCGTAGCAGCTATGAACACTGAAGCTTTCTTT. The whole variable domain, remainder taken from reference TRBV9 and TRBJ1-1, is DSGVTQTPKHLITATGQRVTLRCSPRSGDLSVYWYQQSLDQGLQFLIQYYNGEERAKGNILERFSAQQFPDLHSELNLSSLELGDSALYFCASSVAAMNTEAFFGQGTRLTVV.